This T cell receptor beta chain was captured in a study of blood T cell repertoires in COVID-19. For the study at large: From the United States, Italy and Spain came samples of acute and convalescent COVID-19. PBMCs, B-cell-depleted T cells, or T cells provided the cDNA or gDNA that made up the material.

Per the original methods: Estimation of nucleated cell counts was performed using reference gene primer amplification. Sequencing used immunoSEQ multiplex PCR; TCRdb keeps in-frame clones, though not all of them. V, J and clone size reflect that table, while D and trimming were determined from the DNA. The data hold around 32,000 clones, with approximately 86% observed a single time. CDR1 is MNHNY and CDR2 is SVGAGI in the germline V gene (reference sequence). This CDR3 is 15 amino acids long. The V and J ends lost 7 bases and 4 bases respectively, with 14 bases between them. The clonotype originates from a woman older than 75 with active or convalescent COVID-19. The sample was peripheral blood. V is TRBV6-6 and J is TRBJ1-6, with D possibly being TRBD1 (5 bases). CDR3 amino acids: CASTLGGRYNSPLHF. The DNA of the CDR3 is TGTGCCAGCACCCTGGGGGGGAGGTATAATTCACCCCTCCACTTT.